This T cell receptor beta chain was obtained from a study of blood T cells in healthy people across ages. A second PCR of roughly 7 to 11 cycles used a sample-barcoded 5' primer and a J-beta primer mix. MiXCR, run by TCRdb on the 5' RACE reads, gives a single entry per CDR3 protein. The table records roughly 800,000 distinct CDR3 sequences, just under 25% of them present only once. V lost 6 bases, J lost 1 base, and 12 bases lay in between. CDR3 size: 14 residues. The V gene's germline CDR1 is ENHRY and CDR2 SYGVKD. These data were likewise used in another study, on T cells of mothers and their children. That report adds: Pairs that are related and pairs that are unrelated have TCR recombination output shaped similarly by thymic selection.

J is TRBJ1-1 and V is TRBV10-3, with D uncertain. This receptor was obtained from a boy aged 5-17 years in good health. The sequenced sample was blood. CDR3 residues: CAIRGDIWNTEAFF. The CDR3 DNA follows: TGTGCCATCAGGGGAGACATATGGAACACTGAAGCTTTCTTT.